The following is a T cell receptor beta chain sequence with its context. Source study methods: Cell counts per sample came from amplifying reference gene primers. Profiled with immunoSEQ multiplex PCR; TCRdb holds only in-frame clones, not every one. Clone size and V and J calls were adopted from that table, with D and trimming inferred from the DNA. The sample yields 200,000 to 300,000 clones, approximately 86% seen once. CDR1 is ENHRY and CDR2 is SYGVKD in the germline V gene. Trimming stripped 10 bases from V and 4 bases from J, with 11 bases between. The length of the CDR3 is 12 residues. This specimen comes from a study of blood T cell repertoires in COVID-19.

The receptor was derived from a woman aged 30 to 39 with acute COVID-19. The sequencing input was PBMCs or T cells enriched from blood (not recorded which). The chain combines TRBV10-3 with TRBJ1-3; tentative D call: TRBD1 (5 bases). CDR3 in amino acids: CASRDSGNTIYF. The DNA for the CDR3 is TGTGCCAGCCGGGACTCGGGAAACACCATATATTTT.